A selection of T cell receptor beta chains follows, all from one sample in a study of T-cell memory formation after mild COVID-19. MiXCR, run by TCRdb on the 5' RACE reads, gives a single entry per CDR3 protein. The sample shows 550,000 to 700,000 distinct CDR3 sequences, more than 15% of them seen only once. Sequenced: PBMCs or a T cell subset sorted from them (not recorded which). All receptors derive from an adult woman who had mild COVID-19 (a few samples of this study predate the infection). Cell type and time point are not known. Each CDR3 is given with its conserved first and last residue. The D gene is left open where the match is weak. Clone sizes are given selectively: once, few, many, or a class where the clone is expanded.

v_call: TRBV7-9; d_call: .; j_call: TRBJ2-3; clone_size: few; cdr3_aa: CASSRVSDPLDTQYF; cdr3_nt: TGTGCCAGCAGCCGAGTCTCGGATCCCCTGGATACGCAGTATTTT
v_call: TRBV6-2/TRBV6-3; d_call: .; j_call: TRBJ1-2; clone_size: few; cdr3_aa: CASSQPGGNGYTF; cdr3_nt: TGTGCCAGCAGTCAGCCGGGGGGAAATGGCTACACCTTC
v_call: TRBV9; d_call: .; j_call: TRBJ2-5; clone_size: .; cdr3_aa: CASSVWGEETQYF; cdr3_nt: TGTGCCAGCAGCGTATGGGGGGAAGAGACCCAGTACTTC
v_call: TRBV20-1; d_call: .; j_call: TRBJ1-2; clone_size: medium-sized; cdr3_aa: CSARDLGEEVVKGYTF; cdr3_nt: TGCAGTGCTAGAGATCTCGGGGAAGAAGTCGTGAAGGGCTACACCTTC
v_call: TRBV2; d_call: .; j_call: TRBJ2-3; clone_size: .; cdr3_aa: CASSVSLGTDTQYF; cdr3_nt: TGTGCCAGCAGTGTTAGTCTCGGGACAGATACGCAGTATTTT
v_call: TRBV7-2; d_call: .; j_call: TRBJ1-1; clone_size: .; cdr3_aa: CASRPGLNTEAFF; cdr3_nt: TGTGCCAGCAGACCAGGACTGAACACTGAAGCTTTCTTT
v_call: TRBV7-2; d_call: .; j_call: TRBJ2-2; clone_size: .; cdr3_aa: CASSPKRNTGELFF; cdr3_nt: TGTGCCAGCAGCCCCAAAAGGAACACCGGGGAGCTGTTTTTT
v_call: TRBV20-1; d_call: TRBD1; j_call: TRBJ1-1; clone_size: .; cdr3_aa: CSALQGGNTEAFF; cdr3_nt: TGCAGTGCTTTACAGGGGGGGAACACTGAAGCTTTCTTT
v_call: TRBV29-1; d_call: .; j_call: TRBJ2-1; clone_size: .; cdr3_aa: CSVGGVSYNEQFF; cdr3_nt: TGCAGCGTTGGTGGGGTTTCCTACAATGAGCAGTTCTTC
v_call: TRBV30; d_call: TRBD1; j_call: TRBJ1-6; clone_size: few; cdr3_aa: CAWGTGQNNSPLHF; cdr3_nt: TGTGCCTGGGGTACGGGACAGAATAATTCACCCCTCCACTTT
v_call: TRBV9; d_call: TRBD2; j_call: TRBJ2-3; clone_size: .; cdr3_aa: CASSVGLAGGDTQYF; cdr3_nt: TGTGCCAGCAGCGTCGGACTAGCGGGAGGGGATACGCAGTATTTT
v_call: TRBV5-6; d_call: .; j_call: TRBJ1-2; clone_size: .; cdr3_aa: CASSLAPGVWEHTF; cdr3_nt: TGTGCCAGCAGCTTGGCCCCAGGCGTTTGGGAGCACACCTTC
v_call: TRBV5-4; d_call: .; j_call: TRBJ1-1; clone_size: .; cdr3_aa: CASSLAGTGEAFF; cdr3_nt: TGTGCCAGCAGCTTGGCCGGTACAGGAGAAGCTTTCTTT
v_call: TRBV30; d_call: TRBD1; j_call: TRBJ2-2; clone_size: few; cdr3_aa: CAWSVIPGTGLAGELFF; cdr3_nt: TGTGCCTGGAGTGTAATTCCTGGGACAGGGCTCGCCGGGGAGCTGTTTTTT
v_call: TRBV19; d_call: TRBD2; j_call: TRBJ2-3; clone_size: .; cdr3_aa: CASSTPLAGGTDTQYF; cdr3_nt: TGTGCCAGTAGTACCCCCCTAGCGGGGGGCACAGATACGCAGTATTTT
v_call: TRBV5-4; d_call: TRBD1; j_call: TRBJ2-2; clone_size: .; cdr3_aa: CASSVSGTGDTGELFF; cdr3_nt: TGTGCCAGCAGCGTGTCCGGGACAGGAGACACCGGGGAGCTGTTTTTT
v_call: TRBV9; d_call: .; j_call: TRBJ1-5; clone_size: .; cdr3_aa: CASSVAGGSNQPQHF; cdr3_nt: TGTGCCAGCAGCGTAGCCGGGGGGAGCAATCAGCCCCAGCATTTT
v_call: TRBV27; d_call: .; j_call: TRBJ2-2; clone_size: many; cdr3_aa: CASSLSLPRGLGEYTGELFF; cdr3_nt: TGTGCCAGCAGTTTATCTTTGCCGAGAGGGCTGGGGGAATACACCGGGGAGCTGTTTTTT
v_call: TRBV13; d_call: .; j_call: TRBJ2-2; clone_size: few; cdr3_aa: CASSPLGLLRTGELFF; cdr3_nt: TGTGCCAGCAGTCCACTGGGGCTCCTCCGCACCGGGGAGCTGTTTTTT
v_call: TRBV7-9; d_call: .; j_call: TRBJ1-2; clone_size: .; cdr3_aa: CASSLTTNNYGYTF; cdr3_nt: TGTGCCAGCAGCTTAACGACCAACAACTATGGCTACACCTTC
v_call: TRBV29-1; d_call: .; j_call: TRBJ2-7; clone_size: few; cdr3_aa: CSVEEASPSYEQYF; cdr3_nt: TGCAGCGTTGAAGAGGCTAGCCCCTCCTACGAGCAGTACTTC
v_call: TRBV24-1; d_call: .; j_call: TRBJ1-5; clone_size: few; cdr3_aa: CATSVGGVQPQHF; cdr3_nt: TGTGCCACCAGTGTCGGGGGCGTACAGCCCCAGCATTTT
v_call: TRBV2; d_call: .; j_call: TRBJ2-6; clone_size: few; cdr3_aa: CARARTAGLPSGANVLTF; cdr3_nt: TGTGCCAGAGCCAGGACTGCAGGGTTGCCGTCTGGGGCCAACGTCCTGACTTTC
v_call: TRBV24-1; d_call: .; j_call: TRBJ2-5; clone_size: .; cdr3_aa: CATSDLRDQETQYF; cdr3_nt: TGTGCCACCAGTGACCTCAGGGACCAAGAGACCCAGTACTTC
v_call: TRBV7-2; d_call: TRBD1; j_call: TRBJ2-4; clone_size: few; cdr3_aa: CASSEGTGKNIQYF; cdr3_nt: TGTGCCAGCAGCGAAGGGACAGGCAAAAACATTCAGTACTTC
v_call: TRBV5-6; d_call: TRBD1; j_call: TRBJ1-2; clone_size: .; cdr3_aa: CASIWRDRINYGYTF; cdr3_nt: TGTGCCAGCATCTGGAGGGACAGGATAAACTATGGCTACACCTTC
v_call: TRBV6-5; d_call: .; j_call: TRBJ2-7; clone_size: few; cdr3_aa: CASYAGKGEPYEQYF; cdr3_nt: TGTGCCAGCTATGCCGGGAAGGGGGAGCCCTACGAGCAGTACTTC
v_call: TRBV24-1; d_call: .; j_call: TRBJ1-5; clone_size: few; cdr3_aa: CATSDFDRDTDQPQHF; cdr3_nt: TGTGCCACCAGTGATTTCGACCGGGACACTGATCAGCCCCAGCATTTT
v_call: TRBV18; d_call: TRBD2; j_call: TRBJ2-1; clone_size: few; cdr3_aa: CASSLESSGRGDEQFF; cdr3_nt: TGTGCCAGCTCACTCGAGAGTAGCGGGAGAGGCGATGAGCAGTTCTTC
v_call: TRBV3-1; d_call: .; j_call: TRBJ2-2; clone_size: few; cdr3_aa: CASSFVGSVELFF; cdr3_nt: TGTGCCAGCAGCTTCGTGGGTTCCGTGGAGCTGTTTTTT
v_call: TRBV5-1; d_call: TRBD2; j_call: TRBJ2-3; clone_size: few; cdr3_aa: CASREAGVTDTQYF; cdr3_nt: TGCGCCAGCAGGGAAGCGGGAGTCACAGATACGCAGTATTTT
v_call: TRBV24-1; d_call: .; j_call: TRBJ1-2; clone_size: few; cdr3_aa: CATSDLGVPYGYTF; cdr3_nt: TGTGCCACCAGTGATTTGGGAGTTCCGTATGGCTACACCTTC
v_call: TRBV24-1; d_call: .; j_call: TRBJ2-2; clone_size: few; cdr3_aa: CATSDVTGSVTGELFF; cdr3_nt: TGTGCCACCAGTGACGTCACAGGGTCGGTCACCGGGGAGCTGTTTTTT
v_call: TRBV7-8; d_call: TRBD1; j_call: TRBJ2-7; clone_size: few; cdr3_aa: CASSLIRTGSYEQYF; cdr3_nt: TGTGCCAGCAGCTTAATCCGGACAGGGTCCTACGAGCAGTACTTC
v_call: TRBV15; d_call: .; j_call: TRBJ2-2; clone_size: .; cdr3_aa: CATSRDSGDTGELFF; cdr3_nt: TGTGCCACCAGCAGAGATTCAGGGGACACCGGGGAGCTGTTTTTT
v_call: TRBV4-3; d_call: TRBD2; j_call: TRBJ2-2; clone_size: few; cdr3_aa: CASSQAALAGTDGELFF; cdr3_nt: TGCGCCAGCAGCCAAGCCGCACTAGCGGGAACTGACGGGGAGCTGTTTTTT
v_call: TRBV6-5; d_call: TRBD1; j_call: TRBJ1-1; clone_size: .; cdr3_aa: CASRLQGSALEAFF; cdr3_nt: TGTGCCAGCAGATTACAGGGGTCCGCGCTGGAAGCTTTCTTT
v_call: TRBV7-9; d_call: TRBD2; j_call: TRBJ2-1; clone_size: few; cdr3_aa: CASSSQAGTSAYNEQFF; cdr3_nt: TGTGCCAGCAGCTCCCAAGCGGGGACTAGCGCATACAATGAGCAGTTCTTC
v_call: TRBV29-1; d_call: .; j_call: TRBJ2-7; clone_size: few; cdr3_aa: CSVAGDYPYEQYF; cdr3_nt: TGCAGCGTTGCAGGAGACTACCCCTACGAGCAGTACTTC
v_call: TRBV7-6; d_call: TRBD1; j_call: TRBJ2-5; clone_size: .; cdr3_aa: CASRPRTGEETQYF; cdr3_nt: TGTGCCAGCAGACCAAGGACAGGGGAAGAGACCCAGTACTTC
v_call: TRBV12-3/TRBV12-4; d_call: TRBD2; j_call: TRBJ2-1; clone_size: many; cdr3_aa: CASSSAFDLAGDEQFF; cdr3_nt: TGTGCCAGCAGTTCCGCGTTCGATCTAGCGGGAGATGAGCAGTTCTTC
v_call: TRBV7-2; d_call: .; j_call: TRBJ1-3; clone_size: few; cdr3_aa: CASSFNRDSGNTIYF; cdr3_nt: TGTGCCAGCAGCTTCAACAGGGACTCTGGAAACACCATATATTTT
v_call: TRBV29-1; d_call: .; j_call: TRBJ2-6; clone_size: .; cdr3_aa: CSVLQGTGANVLTF; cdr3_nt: TGCAGCGTTCTACAGGGAACCGGGGCCAACGTCCTGACTTTC
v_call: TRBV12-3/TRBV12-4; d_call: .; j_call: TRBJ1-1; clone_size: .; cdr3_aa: CASSPNLGADANTEAFF; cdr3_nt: TGTGCCAGCAGCCCCAACTTGGGGGCAGATGCGAACACTGAAGCTTTCTTT
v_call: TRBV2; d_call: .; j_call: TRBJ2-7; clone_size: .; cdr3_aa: CASSQSGGGYEQYF; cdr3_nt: TGTGCCAGCAGTCAAAGTGGGGGAGGATACGAGCAGTACTTC
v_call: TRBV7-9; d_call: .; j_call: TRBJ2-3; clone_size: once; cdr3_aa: CATAGGQETTDTQYF; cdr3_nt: TGTGCCACCGCGGGGGGACAGGAGACCACAGATACGCAGTATTTT
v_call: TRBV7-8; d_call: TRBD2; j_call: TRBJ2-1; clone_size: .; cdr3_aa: CASSFRGSLAGVGNAGNEQFF; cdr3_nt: TGTGCCAGCAGCTTTAGGGGGTCTCTAGCGGGAGTAGGTAACGCCGGCAATGAGCAGTTCTTC
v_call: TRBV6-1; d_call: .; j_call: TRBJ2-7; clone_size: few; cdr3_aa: CASSEAQTAGYEQYF; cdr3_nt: TGTGCCAGCAGTGAAGCACAGACGGCGGGTTACGAGCAGTACTTC
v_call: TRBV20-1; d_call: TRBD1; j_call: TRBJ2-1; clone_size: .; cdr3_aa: CSARDRGEQFF; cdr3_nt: TGCAGTGCTCGTGACAGGGGCGAGCAGTTCTTC
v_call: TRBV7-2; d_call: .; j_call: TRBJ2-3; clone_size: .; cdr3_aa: CASSEGGGVGTDTQYF; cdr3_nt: TGTGCCAGCAGCGAGGGAGGGGGAGTCGGTACAGATACGCAGTATTTT
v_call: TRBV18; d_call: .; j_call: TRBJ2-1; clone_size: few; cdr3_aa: CASSPPGKNEQFF; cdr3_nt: TGTGCCAGCTCACCACCAGGGAAAAATGAGCAGTTCTTC
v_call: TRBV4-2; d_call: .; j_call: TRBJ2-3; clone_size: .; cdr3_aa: CASSQEVGGYPGSTDTQYF; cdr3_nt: TGTGCCAGCAGCCAAGAAGTCGGTGGCTATCCGGGGAGCACAGATACGCAGTATTTT
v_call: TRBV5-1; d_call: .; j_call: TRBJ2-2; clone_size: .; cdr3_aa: CASSATVAGELFF; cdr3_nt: TGCGCCAGCAGCGCGACTGTCGCCGGGGAGCTGTTTTTT
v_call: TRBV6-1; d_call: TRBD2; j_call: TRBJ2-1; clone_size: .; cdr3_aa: CASSGSIAGGSYNEQFF; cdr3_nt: TGTGCCAGCAGTGGGTCCATAGCGGGGGGCTCCTACAATGAGCAGTTCTTC
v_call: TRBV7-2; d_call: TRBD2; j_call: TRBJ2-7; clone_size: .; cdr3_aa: CASTVDGGSSYEQYF; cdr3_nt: TGTGCCAGCACCGTGGATGGCGGGAGCTCCTACGAGCAGTACTTC
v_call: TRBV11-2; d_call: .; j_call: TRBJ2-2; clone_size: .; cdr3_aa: CASSEEGQPPGELFF; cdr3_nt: TGTGCCAGCAGCGAGGAGGGACAACCCCCCGGGGAGCTGTTTTTT
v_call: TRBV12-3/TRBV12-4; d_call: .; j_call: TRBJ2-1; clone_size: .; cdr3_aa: CASSFSLNHNEQFF; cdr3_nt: TGTGCCAGCAGTTTTAGTCTCAACCACAATGAGCAGTTCTTC
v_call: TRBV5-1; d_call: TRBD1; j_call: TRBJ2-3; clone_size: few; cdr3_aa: CASSLRQGADTQYF; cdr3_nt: TGCGCCAGCAGCTTGAGACAGGGGGCTGATACGCAGTATTTT
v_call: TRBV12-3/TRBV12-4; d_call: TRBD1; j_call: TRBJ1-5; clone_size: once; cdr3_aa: CASRGQFDQPQHF; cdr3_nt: TGTGCCAGCCGGGGACAGTTCGATCAGCCCCAGCATTTT
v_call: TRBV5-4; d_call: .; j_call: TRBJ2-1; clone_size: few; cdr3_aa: CASSLRLAHYNEQFF; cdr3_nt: TGTGCCAGCAGCTTAAGGCTAGCGCATTACAATGAGCAGTTCTTC